This TCR beta chain was sequenced for a study of blood T cell repertoires in COVID-19. About the research overall: Specimens from acute and convalescent COVID-19 originated in the United States, Italy and Spain. T cells, B-cell-depleted T cells, or PBMCs supplied cDNA or gDNA.

After removal of 6 bases from V and 0 bases from J, the junction contained 15 bases not matched to a gene. Germline lookup yields CDR1 SGHRS and CDR2 YFSETQ. The CDR3 extends over 18 amino acids. Authors' data handling: Amplification of reference gene primers provided the estimated nucleated cell counts. Generated by immunoSEQ multiplex PCR, the TCRdb table keeps only in-frame clones and is missing some. V, J and clone size were drawn from that table, and D and trimming were deduced from the DNA. Here the sample spans over 300,000 clones, about 84% being singletons. Sequencing was done on a sample of peripheral blood. The genes are TRBV5-1 and TRBJ2-5; 9 positions agree with TRBD2. The sequence came from a woman aged 45-65 years with acute or convalescent COVID-19. DNA of the CDR3: TGCGCCAGCACCGGCTGGGGGTCCCTAGCGGGGAACCAAGAGACCCAGTACTTC. Its translation: CASTGWGSLAGNQETQYF.